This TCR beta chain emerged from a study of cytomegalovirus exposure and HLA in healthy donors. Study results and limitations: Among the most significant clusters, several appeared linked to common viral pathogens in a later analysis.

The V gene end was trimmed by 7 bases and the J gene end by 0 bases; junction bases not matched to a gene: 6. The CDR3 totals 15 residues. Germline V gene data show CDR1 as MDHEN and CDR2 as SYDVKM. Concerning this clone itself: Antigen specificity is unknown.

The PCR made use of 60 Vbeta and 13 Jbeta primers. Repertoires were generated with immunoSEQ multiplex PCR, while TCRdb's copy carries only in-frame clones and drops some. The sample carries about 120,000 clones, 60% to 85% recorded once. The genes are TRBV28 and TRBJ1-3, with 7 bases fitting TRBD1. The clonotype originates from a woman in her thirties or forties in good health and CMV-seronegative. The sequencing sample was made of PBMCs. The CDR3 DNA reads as TGTGCCAGCATCACAACAGGGGCCTCTGGAAACACCATATATTTT. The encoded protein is CASITTGASGNTIYF.